One and the same sample provided the 20 T cell receptor beta chains below, sequenced in a study of preoperative IRX-2 immunotherapy in early breast cancer. Assay used: immunoSEQ multiplex PCR; TCRdb lists only in-frame clones, some missing. The table shows roughly 35,000 clones, with 90% to 95% occurring only once. The treatment: preoperative locoregional IRX-2 cytokine immunotherapy. The sample was taken from a patient treated with IRX-2 immunotherapy. These receptors were obtained from a human donor with breast cancer.

The rearrangement links TRBV30 to TRBJ1-1; D unclear. The length of the CDR3 is 13 residues. V shed 4 bases and J shed 6 bases, with 15 bases lying between them. Germline CDR1 and CDR2: GTSNPN and SVGIG (reference sequence). The CDR3 is CAWKRRAVAEAFF. The CDR3 nucleotides read TGTGCCTGGAAAAGAAGGGCAGTCGCTGAAGCTTTCTTT. Supplemented by reference TRBV30 and TRBJ1-1, the full variable domain reads SQTIHQWPATLVQPVGSPLSLECTVEGTSNPNLYWYRQAAGRGLQLLFYSVGIGQISSEVPQNLSASRPQDRQFILSSKKLLLSDSGFYLCAWKRRAVAEAFFGQGTRLTVV.

This chain links TRBV25-1 with TRBJ1-3; D remains unclear. Germline CDR1 reads MGHDK; CDR2 reads SYGVNS. V lost 1 base and J 7 bases, leaving 8 bases between the germline ends. This CDR3 has 13 amino acids. The CDR3 spells CASSELTPNTIYF. The DNA of the CDR3 is TGTGCCAGCAGTGAATTAACCCCCAACACCATATATTTT.

The chain employs TRBV7-3 and TRBJ2-7; TRBD1 matches at 8 bases. Per the germline V gene, CDR1 is SGHTA and CDR2 is FQGTGA. This CDR3 has 14 amino acids. Trimming at V came to 5 bases and at J to 0 bases, leaving 3 bases not matched to a gene. In nucleotides, the CDR3 is TGTGCCAGCAGCCTGGACAGGGCCTCCTACGAGCAGTACTTC. Encoded protein: CASSLDRASYEQYF.

This chain joins TRBV18 and TRBJ2-5; D gene unclear. The germline V gene has CDR1 KGHSH and CDR2 LQKENI. CDR3 length: 14 residues. V dropped 2 bases and J dropped 5 bases, with 12 bases sitting between them. CDR3 sequence reads: CASSPATGLETQYF. The CDR3 DNA follows: TGTGCCAGCTCACCAGCAACCGGGCTGGAGACCCAGTACTTC.

This chain joins TRBV2 and TRBJ2-5; 8 bases are shared with TRBD2. Per germline, CDR1 SNHLY and CDR2 FYNNEI. The CDR3 has 15 amino acids. The V gene end was trimmed by 4 bases and the J gene end by 1 base; junction bases not matched to a gene: 5. In DNA, the CDR3 is TGTGCCAGCAGTGGGCGGGGGGTACCCCAAGAGACCCAGTACTTC. Translating gives CASSGRGVPQETQYF.

The chain combines TRBV14 with TRBJ2-5; TRBD2 matches at 15 bases. In germline, CDR1 is SGHDN, CDR2 FVKESK. This CDR3 has 19 residues. V lost 2 bases, J lost 3 bases, and 10 bases stayed unmatched. CDR3 nucleotides: TGTGCCAGCAGCCAATTGACCGGGACTAGCGGGAGGAAGAAAGAGACCCAGTACTTC. Amino acids: CASSQLTGTSGRKKETQYF.

V is TRBV4-3 and J is TRBJ2-3, with 9 bases lining up with TRBD2. V lost 4 bases and J lost 14; bases outside the gene matches: 10. CDR1 is LGHNA, CDR2 YSLEER, per germline. The CDR3 sequence is 13 residues long. The CDR3 loop is CASSLTRSGSSYF. The CDR3 DNA follows: TGCGCCAGCAGCCTTACCCGTAGCGGGAGCTCGTATTTT.

This clone was counted once. This rearrangement joins TRBV27 to TRBJ1-2; D gene unclear. Trimming removed 10 bases from V and 1 base from J, with 13 bases in between. Per germline, CDR1 MNHEY and CDR2 SMNVEV (reference sequence). The CDR3 sequence is 13 residues long. The CDR3: CATRLTDNYGYTF. The CDR3 bases are TGTGCCACCAGACTGACGGATAACTATGGCTACACCTTC.

This chain connects TRBV18 to TRBJ2-2; 8 positions match TRBD1. The length of the CDR3 is 16 residues. Per the germline V gene, CDR1 is KGHSH and CDR2 is LQKENI. J lost 6 bases, V lost 4 bases, and 10 bases had no gene match. The CDR3 protein is CASSLDRVVTAGELFF. DNA for the CDR3: TGTGCCAGCTCACTGGACAGGGTAGTAACGGCCGGGGAGCTGTTTTTT.

The chain combines TRBV6-1 with TRBJ1-1; 8 bases agree with TRBD1. Germline V lookup: CDR1 MNHNS, CDR2 SASEGT. V lost 0 bases to trimming and J lost 10 bases; unmatched junction nucleotides: 4. The CDR3 has 13 residues. The CDR3 coding sequence is TGTGCCAGCAGTGAAGCCAGGGGGCTTGTAGCTTTCTTT. Translation gives CASSEARGLVAFF.

This clone has just one count. The DNA of the CDR3 is TGCGCCAGCAGCTCGACTAGCGGGAGACAAATCCATGAGCAGTTCTTC. It specifies CASSSTSGRQIHEQFF. The chain recombines TRBV5-1 with TRBJ2-1; the match to TRBD2 covers 12 bases. Losses at the gene ends were 3 bases for V and 8 bases for J; bases not matched to a gene: 9. CDR1 SGHRS and CDR2 YFSETQ come from the germline V gene. The CDR3 extends over 16 amino acids.

The CDR3 sequence: CASSLGGQAMNTEAFF. The CDR3 nucleotides are TGTGCCAGCAGCTTGGGAGGACAAGCAATGAACACTGAAGCTTTCTTT. The genes are TRBV11-2 and TRBJ1-1; TRBD1 is a possible D gene (5 bases). Germline loops: CDR1 SGHAT, CDR2 FQNNGV. CDR3 length equals 16 residues. V lost 3 bases and J 0 bases, leaving 14 bases between the germline ends.

The V gene is TRBV28, the J gene TRBJ2-2, with 7 bases identical to TRBD2. J gave up 7 bases and V 5 bases, and 4 bases lay outside the gene matches. The CDR3 has 13 amino acids. CDR1 and CDR2 (germline): MDHEN, SYDVKM. The CDR3 bases are TGTGCCAGCAGTGTCGGGGGGTTCGGGGAGCTGTTTTTT. This translates into CASSVGGFGELFF. Supplemented by reference TRBV28 and TRBJ2-2, the full variable domain reads DVKVTQSSRYLVKRTGEKVFLECVQDMDHENMFWYRQDPGLGLRLIYFSYDVKMKEKGDIPEGYSVSREKKERFSLILESASTNQTSMYLCASSVGGFGELFFGEGSRLTVL.

The chain recombines TRBV6-6 with TRBJ2-7, with 9 bases identical to TRBD1. The J segment lost 4 bases and the V segment lost 9 bases, leaving 10 bases of the junction unmatched. The CDR3 is made up of 14 amino acids. Germline CDR1 reads MNHNY; CDR2 reads SVGAGI (reference sequence). The CDR3 is CASVWDRARYEQYF. For the CDR3, the DNA is TGTGCCAGTGTCTGGGACAGGGCTCGGTACGAGCAGTACTTC.

The gene calls are TRBV19 and TRBJ1-5; no clear D. Trimming cost V 4 bases and J 0 bases, with 7 bases left between them. CDR1 is LNHDA and CDR2 is SQIVND in the germline V gene (reference sequence). This CDR3 has 14 amino acids. CDR3 nucleotide sequence: TGTGCCAGTAGTACCAGTAATAGCAATCAGCCCCAGCATTTT. Amino acids: CASSTSNSNQPQHF.

The rearrangement links TRBV11-2 to TRBJ2-7; D might be TRBD2 (6 bases). Germline-derived CDR1 and CDR2 are SGHAT and FQNNGV. The CDR3 sequence is 15 residues long. Trimming shortened V by 1 base and J by 7 bases, and 17 bases separated the two germline ends. The CDR3 here is CASSLVQGLMGEQYF. DNA of the CDR3: TGTGCCAGCAGCTTAGTTCAGGGACTGATGGGAGAGCAGTACTTC.

The chain has TRBV6-5 and TRBJ2-7; a possible D gene is TRBD2 (5 bases). The CDR3 is 14 amino acids. Looked up from germline, CDR1 is MNHEY and CDR2 is SVGAGI. The V end lost 6 bases, the J end lost 2 bases, and 14 bases lay between the germline ends. The CDR3 nucleotides are TGTGCCAGCAGACCCCGGGATTGGACCTACGAGCAGTACTTC. Its protein product is CASRPRDWTYEQYF.

The chain carries TRBV29-1 and TRBJ2-7; TRBD1 matches 9 bases. From germline, CDR1 is SQVTM and CDR2 ANQGSEA. CDR3 length equals 15 residues. With V trimmed by 6 bases and J by 5 bases, 14 bases remained unmatched. The CDR3 DNA sequence: TGCAGCGTCATCAAGCCCGGGACAGGGAAAAACGAGCAGTACTTC. Its protein is CSVIKPGTGKNEQYF.

The chain links TRBV28 to TRBJ1-4; D gene uncertain. The CDR3 contains 14 residues. Trimming cost V 6 bases and J 6 bases, with 14 bases left between them. Germline values: CDR1 MDHEN, CDR2 SYDVKM. The CDR3 here is CASRPVEAYEKLFF. The DNA of the CDR3 is TGTGCCAGCAGGCCGGTTGAGGCTTATGAAAAACTGTTTTTT.

V is TRBV27 and J is TRBJ2-1, with D possibly being TRBD1 (6 bases). The CDR3 extends over 12 amino acids. Looked up from germline, CDR1 is MNHEY and CDR2 is SMNVEV (reference sequence). V was trimmed by 5 bases and J by 4 bases, leaving 6 bases between them. The DNA for the CDR3 is TGTGCCAGCAGTAGGGGGTACAATGAGCAGTTCTTC. Translated: CASSRGYNEQFF.